One TCR beta chain is described in this entry. As yet, its antigen is unknown. Primers included in the PCR were 60 Vbeta and 13 Jbeta primers. Sequenced by immunoSEQ multiplex PCR; TCRdb stores in-frame clones only, minus some. This sample has 130,000 to 150,000 clones; around three fifths occur once, and the top ten carry 2.5% to 3.5%. The data derive from a study of cytomegalovirus exposure and HLA in healthy donors. General study points: Clonal expansion was found to be greater in HLA-associated TCR beta chains than in equally common others in a later analysis. Reportedly, diagnosis of cytomegalovirus status by the classifier showed high specificity and sensitivity.

V lost 3 bases and J lost 2; bases outside the gene matches: 2. CDR1 is SGDLS and CDR2 is YYNGEE in the germline V gene. The CDR3 has 15 residues. The TCR originated in a woman between 25 and 40 years old in good health and CMV-seropositive. The specimen sequenced was PBMCs. V is TRBV9 and J is TRBJ2-3; the match to TRBD2 covers 11 bases. The CDR3 DNA follows: TGTGCCAGCAGCGCGGGACTAGCGGTCACAGATACGCAGTATTTT. As protein: CASSAGLAVTDTQYF.